These 22 T cell receptor beta chains share one sample of origin, sequenced in a study of CD8 T cells in Susac syndrome. The RNA input was about 0.45 to 1 ug, and it was reverse transcribed with random hexamers. TCRdb re-derived calls from the immunoSEQ multiplex PCR reads in MiXCR, one entry per CDR3 protein. The profile covers under 200,000 distinct CDR3 sequences, with 90% to 95% appearing a single time and 0.12% taken by the ten largest. Material: CD4+ T cells from PBMCs. The origin of the receptors is a human donor with Susac syndrome.

The chain links TRBV7-8 to TRBJ1-5; 9 bases line up with TRBD1. This CDR3 is built from 13 residues. V lost 3 bases and J lost 7; bases outside the gene matches: 1. The germline V gene has CDR1 SGHVS and CDR2 FQNEAQ. The CDR3 here is CASSLDRGQPQHF. CDR3 in DNA: TGTGCCAGCAGCTTGGACAGGGGCCAGCCCCAGCATTTT.

The chain couples TRBV18 to TRBJ1-2; D is uncertain. Germline-derived CDR1 and CDR2 are KGHSH and LQKENI. The CDR3 totals 14 residues. Trimming left V 2 bases short and J 9 bases short, with 16 bases between. The DNA for the CDR3 is TGTGCCAGCTCACCATCCGGGGAAAGGAGTCGCTACACCTTC. Amino acids: CASSPSGERSRYTF.

The CDR3 loop is CASRKIRGVGNIQYF. The CDR3 DNA is TGTGCCAGCAGGAAAATCCGGGGGGTGGGAAACATTCAGTACTTC. The rearrangement joins TRBV11-2 to TRBJ2-4; 7 bases line up with TRBD2. Trimming removed 6 bases from V and 6 bases from J; junction bases left unmatched: 11. The germline V gene has CDR1 SGHAT and CDR2 FQNNGV. The CDR3 length is 15 residues.

The chain recombines TRBV4-3 with TRBJ2-4, with 10 bases identical to TRBD1. The V gene's germline CDR1 is LGHNA and CDR2 YSLEER. V was clipped by 3 bases and J by 4 bases; unmatched bases: 9. The CDR3 totals 17 residues. CDR3 loop: CASSHTKGQGEKNIQYF. The CDR3 DNA is TGCGCCAGCAGCCACACGAAAGGACAGGGGGAAAAAAACATTCAGTACTTC.

The chain is built from TRBV20-1 and TRBJ1-1, with TRBD1 matching 8 bases. This CDR3 spans 13 amino acids. In germline, CDR1 is DFQATT, CDR2 SNEGSKA (reference sequence). Unmatched junction bases numbered 5, after V lost 5 bases and J lost 3 bases. The CDR3, as DNA: TGCAGTGCTTCCACAGGGGGGGACACTGAAGCTTTCTTT. This encodes CSASTGGDTEAFF.

This rearrangement joins TRBV15 to TRBJ2-3, with 7 bases identical to TRBD2. The CDR3 runs to 14 residues. Germline CDR1 reads LNHNV; CDR2 reads YYDKDF (reference sequence). Losses at the gene ends were 0 bases for V and 5 bases for J; bases not matched to a gene: 2. In DNA, the CDR3 is TGTGCCACCAGCAGAGATCCGGGGGGAGATACGCAGTATTTT. It specifies CATSRDPGGDTQYF.

J is TRBJ2-1 and V is TRBV5-6, with a weak D call TRBD1 (6 bases). Germline CDR1 SGHDT, CDR2 YYEEEE. V was shortened by 0 bases and J by 9 bases, with 13 bases between the two germline ends. This CDR3 region has 14 residues. This CDR3 reads CASSLVGGYGEQFF. The CDR3 bases are TGTGCCAGCAGCTTGGTAGGGGGATACGGTGAGCAGTTCTTC.

This clonotype was detected once. The rearrangement links TRBV4-3 to TRBJ2-7; D is uncertain. CDR3 size: 13 residues. The V gene lost 4 bases and the J gene lost 3 bases, with 10 bases spanning the gap. The germline V gene has CDR1 LGHNA and CDR2 YSLEER. This CDR3 is CASSRSLLYEQYF. CDR3 nucleotides: TGCGCCAGCAGCCGAAGCCTTCTCTACGAGCAGTACTTC.

This clonotype was seen once. The chain has TRBV11-3 and TRBJ1-1; no clear D gene. In germline, CDR1 is SGHNT, CDR2 YENEEA. CDR3 length equals 12 residues. Trimming took 5 bases from V and 8 from J, leaving 12 bases between them. The CDR3 DNA sequence: TGTGCCAGCAGCACTTCCGCGGGAGAAGCTTTCTTT. Amino acid sequence: CASSTSAGEAFF.

The rearrangement joins TRBV30 to TRBJ1-5, with D unclear. The CDR3 runs to 13 residues. The V gene's germline CDR1 is GTSNPN and CDR2 SVGIG (reference sequence). V shed 2 bases and J shed 6 bases, with 11 bases lying between them. This CDR3 is CAWSRSGIQPQHF. The CDR3 bases are TGTGCCTGGAGTAGGTCGGGGATTCAGCCCCAGCATTTT.

This rearrangement joins TRBV12-3 or TRBV12-4 to TRBJ1-3, with no clear D. CDR3 size: 13 residues. The germline V and J ends were trimmed by 7 bases and 8 bases, with 15 bases remaining between them. CDR3: CASTPRLRDTIYF. The CDR3 coding sequence is TGTGCCAGCACCCCGAGGTTACGCGACACCATATATTTT.

This sequence joins TRBV9 and TRBJ2-1; a possible D gene is TRBD1 (5 bases). Trimming removed 3 bases at V and 12 bases at J, with 19 bases between. This CDR3 has 14 amino acids. Germline V gene data show CDR1 as SGDLS and CDR2 as YYNGEE. The CDR3 here is CASSASNLQGPQFF. CDR3 sequence (DNA): TGTGCCAGCAGCGCCTCAAACCTTCAGGGTCCGCAGTTCTTC.

There are a few counts of this clonotype. The chain links TRBV12-5 to TRBJ2-3, with TRBD2 identical over 11 bases. V lost 6 bases to trimming and J lost 5 bases; unmatched junction nucleotides: 1. Per the germline V gene, CDR1 is LGHNT and CDR2 is FRNRAP. This CDR3 comprises 13 residues. CDR3 DNA sequence: TGTGCTAGTGGACTAGCGGGGGAAGATACGCAGTATTTT. It specifies CASGLAGEDTQYF. Variable domain in full (rest from reference TRBV12-5 and TRBJ2-3): DARVTQTPRHKVTEMGQEVTMRCQPILGHNTVFWYRQTMMQGLELLAYFRNRAPLDDSGMPKDRFSAEMPDATLATLKIQPSEPRDSAVYFCASGLAGEDTQYFGPGTRLTVL.

This clonotype came up once. The V call is TRBV4-1, the J call TRBJ1-4; D unresolved. The CDR3 runs to 15 residues. Germline-derived CDR1 and CDR2 are MGHRA and YSYEKL. V was clipped by 0 bases and J by 8 bases, with 13 bases between them. This CDR3 is CASSQEGTVREKLFF. The CDR3 DNA is TGCGCCAGCAGCCAAGAAGGAACAGTCCGCGAAAAACTGTTTTTT.

The J gene is TRBJ2-2, the V gene TRBV7-7; tentative D call: TRBD1 (6 bases). The CDR3 loop spans 16 amino acids. Trimming cost V 6 bases and J 3 bases, with 17 bases left between them. Per germline, CDR1 SSHAT and CDR2 FNYEAQ (reference sequence). The CDR3 DNA sequence: TGTGCCAGCAGGTCTAACAGGGATGAGTACACCGGGGAGCTGTTTTTT. It specifies CASRSNRDEYTGELFF.

V usage is TRBV4-1 and J usage is TRBJ2-1, with no clear D. Germline CDR1 is MGHRA and CDR2 is YSYEKL. V was shortened by 0 bases and J by 9 bases, with 18 bases between the two germline ends. The CDR3 runs 16 residues. Here the CDR3 reads CASSQDMAAPGSEQFF. The DNA for the CDR3 is TGCGCCAGCAGCCAAGATATGGCGGCGCCGGGTAGTGAGCAGTTCTTC.

The chain recombines TRBV7-2 with TRBJ2-1; weak D call: TRBD1 (6 bases). The V end lost 1 base, the J end lost 0 bases, and 10 bases lay between the germline ends. Germline values: CDR1 SGHTA, CDR2 FQGNSA. The CDR3 contains 16 residues. The CDR3 sequence: CASSLVGASSYNEQFF. The CDR3 DNA reads TGTGCCAGCAGCTTAGTGGGGGCCTCCTCCTACAATGAGCAGTTCTTC.

CDR3 amino acids: CSVDGGTARTSEAFF. DNA for the CDR3: TGCAGCGTTGACGGGGGGACAGCTAGAACAAGTGAAGCTTTCTTT. The rearrangement links TRBV29-1 to TRBJ1-1, with TRBD1 matching 7 bases. V gave up 3 bases and J gave up 7 bases; unmatched junction bases: 14. The CDR3 covers 15 residues. Looked up from germline, CDR1 is SQVTM and CDR2 is ANQGSEA.

The chain employs TRBV29-1 and TRBJ2-5; D is possibly TRBD1 or TRBD2 (5 bases each). The V gene's germline CDR1 is SQVTM and CDR2 ANQGSEA. V gave up 4 bases and J gave up 1 base, with 10 bases separating them. The CDR3 covers 13 residues. CDR3 nucleotides: TGCAGCGTTGCCCGGGACCCCCAAGAGACCCAGTACTTC. This gives the protein CSVARDPQETQYF.

The V gene is TRBV2, the J gene TRBJ2-3; D is ambiguous. CDR1 and CDR2 from the germline V gene are SNHLY and FYNNEI. CDR3 length equals 14 residues. V shed 7 bases and J shed 2 bases, with 13 bases lying between them. The CDR3 loop reads CASTDASITDTQYF. CDR3 DNA: TGTGCCAGCACCGACGCTTCTATCACAGATACGCAGTATTTT.

The chain couples TRBV3-1 to TRBJ1-1; no clear D gene. Trimming left V 1 base short and J 5 bases short, with 8 bases between. The CDR3 runs to 13 residues. Germline assignment: CDR1 LGHDT and CDR2 YNNKEL (reference sequence). Written as DNA, the CDR3 is TGTGCCAGCAGCCAAGGTCGAGGAACTGAAGCTTTCTTT. Amino acid sequence: CASSQGRGTEAFF.

The chain has TRBV20-1 and TRBJ2-1; 8 bases fit TRBD1. The CDR3 sequence is 14 residues long. The V and J ends lost 3 bases and 5 bases, in that order; junction bases with no gene match: 6. Looked up from germline, CDR1 is DFQATT and CDR2 is SNEGSKA (reference sequence). The chain's CDR3 is CSARRDRWDNEQFF. The CDR3 region has the DNA TGCAGTGCTAGGAGGGACAGGTGGGACAATGAGCAGTTCTTC.